This T cell receptor (beta chain) derives from a study of blood T cells in healthy people across ages. This CDR3 spans 13 amino acids. Germline CDR1 reads SGHNT; CDR2 reads YENEEA. The second PCR ran about 6 to 12 cycles with a sample-barcoded 5' primer and J-beta primers. MiXCR was run by TCRdb on the 5' RACE reads, yielding one entry per CDR3 protein. Of 700,000 or so distinct CDR3 sequences in the sample, around a fifth were seen once. Samples had at least 7 million PBMCs isolated from them. This TCR came from a man in his 70s in good health. V and J are TRBV11-3 and TRBJ2-5; no definite D call. The assigned J gene may be wrong: the sequence end matches TRBJ2-7 better. The sequencing sample was made of blood. Here the CDR3 reads CASSIVVASEQYV. The CDR3 DNA follows: TGTGCCAGCAGCATCGTCGTGGCAAGCGAGCAGTACGTC.